This T cell receptor beta chain appears in the sequencing data of a study of T cell clonality in common variable immunodeficiency (dated by TCRdb to between 2015 and 2016). On the study overall, not on this receptor specifically: Compared with healthy controls, CVID subjects showed increased TCRbeta clonality (t-test p = 0.018), a feature most characteristic of about a third of subjects. Healthy controls shared more TCRbeta clones with each other than CVID subjects shared among themselves (p < 0.0001). Even though DNA input was equal, the average per sample came to 65,000 to 85,000 unique sequences for controls compared with approximately 30,000 for CVID samples. Correlations between repertoire features and clinical complications were limited by patient heterogeneity within the CVID cohort. According to the authors, finding the cause of the higher clonality in CVID would require sequencing the repertoires of T cell subpopulations. CVID TCRbeta sequences reportedly showed fewer deletions and N-nucleotide insertions and lacked highly modified clones with 13 or more V deletions.

Cut back by 10 bases and 4 bases, the V and J ends lie 17 bases apart. Sequences MNHEY (CDR1) and SVGEGT (CDR2) are obtained from the germline V gene. From the cysteine up to the phenylalanine, the CDR3 has a length of 14 residues. The DNA covers only part of the CDR3, 33 bases in frame from base 1. For sequencing input, CVID and control samples contributed equivalent amounts of genomic DNA. For every sample, a 60 bp segment covering the rearranged TCRbeta CDR3 region was amplified and then sequenced. The immunoSEQ assay, a bias-corrected multiplex PCR combined with high-throughput sequencing, was used to amplify TCRbeta. Processing in the source paper ran as follows. Every unique nucleotide sequence counted as a clone and was annotated with V, D and J genes, copy number and frequency. Sequences were labeled productive if in frame, and non-productive if out of frame or containing stop codons. As previously described, clonality was calculated on the basis of Shannon's entropy. The predicted amino acid sequences of productive clones were used to derive the mean CDR3 Kyte-Doolittle hydropathy. Using the R hclust function, scaled V gene usage was clustered hierarchically with Manhattan distance and complete linkage. Sharing of clones by CDR3 amino acid sequence was evaluated through resampling of 12 repertoires per group over 100 rounds. The repertoires were screened for 65 to 75 published EBV-specific TCRbeta sequences and some 250 published CMV-specific TCRbeta sequences. Two CVID samples yielding fewer than 10,000 sequences were excluded from analysis, leaving over 35 CVID repertoires. TCRdb carries this immuneACCESS record with in-frame sequences only. Its versions omit some clonotypes, under half of them owing to an unresolved V gene in the studies checked, with the rest unexplained. V and J calls and clone size are given by that table; D and trimming were obtained from the DNA. In this sample, 25,000 to 30,000 clones appear, none counted once only. Around 30% of the sample lies in the top ten.

Standard criteria, namely reduction of serum IgG, IgA and/or IgM below the normal range together with specific antibody deficiency, were applied for the diagnosis of CVID. A total of 40 to 50 subjects (roughly 15 female and roughly 29 male; age range about 9 to 65 years, mean age around 40) were included in the CVID group. Both CVID patients and healthy controls were predominantly of Caucasian heritage. Replacement immunoglobulin therapy had been administered to all CVID subjects for at least one year at the time of study participation. At blood collection, none of the CVID subjects was ill or on immunomodulatory or immunosuppressive medication. From each donor, roughly 4.5 to 8.5 ml of heparinized peripheral whole blood was collected. Genomic DNA from adults with common variable immune deficiency (CVID) and from healthy adult controls was the source for sequencing TCRbeta CDR3 repertoires. To isolate peripheral blood mononuclear cells, diluted blood was subjected to density centrifugation over Hypaque 1077 or Ficoll-Paque. Genomic DNA was obtained from unsorted mononuclear cells through either Qiagen column purification or a centrifugation-based method.

This clone appeared many times. The target of this receptor is not known. Read data end 3 residues before the CDR3 end; the end is taken from the germline J gene. The chain uses TRBV6-2 or TRBV6-3 and TRBJ1-3, with the D gene not confidently named. Sequenced input: peripheral blood mononuclear cells. This receptor was obtained from a human donor with common variable immunodeficiency. The sequenced part of the CDR3 DNA is TGTGCCACCACCCCCCTTGGCGGAGGAAACACC. This sequence encodes CATTPLGGGNT. The entire CDR3 is CATTPLGGGNTIYF.